This paragraph reports one T cell receptor (beta chain). This clone turned up a few times. Its antigen remains undetermined. Per-base quality was not reported, and no clone a single base away is much larger than it. Synthetic TCR analog templates were spiked into each PCR to estimate absolute template abundance from read counts. The immunoSEQ assay was used to amplify TCRbeta CDR3 regions from genomic DNA with bias-controlled V and J gene primers. Rearranged TCRbeta segments were sequenced at approximately 20X coverage. In the paper's pipeline: Sequencing errors were corrected by clustering and CDR3s were annotated against IMGT to assign V, D and J genes. Out-of-frame and stop-codon sequences were excluded, and only productive TCRbeta rearrangements were used in downstream analyses. Clonality was calculated as one minus the Shannon entropy normalized by the log of the number of unique productive sequences. Clones differing between time points or between blood and tumor were identified using Fisher's exact test with Benjamini-Hochberg correction, with an adjusted p below 0.01 applied as the threshold. Held by TCRdb, this immuneACCESS table contains in-frame sequences only and omits some clones. Under half of the omission traces to an unresolved V gene where checked; the cause of the rest is unknown. The DNA gave D and trimming, while V, J and clone size come from that table. Present in this sample are approximately 100,000 clones, roughly 84% of which were seen just once. 2% to 2.5% of the sample goes to the ten largest clones.

A cohort of around 28 patients with locally advanced or metastatic urothelial carcinoma, treated at Memorial Sloan Kettering on a trial protocol, was included. Peripheral blood mononuclear cells were collected pretreatment and during treatment, with between 1 and 8 total time points obtained per patient. The Qiagen DNeasy Blood extraction kit was used to purify genomic DNA from total PBMCs and tumor samples. PBMCs were collected pretreatment and during treatment, and were isolated and stored as previously described. Counted from cysteine to phenylalanine, this CDR3 has 14 amino acids. Just the 42-base CDR3 DNA is kept, in frame starting at base 1. CDR1 and CDR2 were assigned from the germline V gene as SNHLY and FYNNEI. V lost 4 bases and J lost 6 bases, and the count of bases not matched to a germline gene is 4. This specimen belongs to a study of PD-L1 blockade in urothelial cancer (TCRdb year 2017). For context, the study as a whole: All patients started therapy at some point between 2014 and 2016 and received atezolizumab 1,200 mg intravenously every 3 weeks. About 90% of the roughly 29 patients were identified as males with urothelial cancer of bladder origin, and a prior smoking history was reported by 18 of 29 patients. Blood samples were analyzed at 3 weeks after treatment start (second dose) and at 6 weeks after treatment start. Blood samples gave a median of about 130,000 T cells and 80,000 to 95,000 unique TCRs, with a median clonality of around 0.074. TCR sequencing covered pretreatment tumor samples and matched, serially collected peripheral blood taken before and after atezolizumab treatment. In the same patients, pretreatment tumors underwent whole exome sequencing and RNA sequencing in addition to TCR sequencing. The study was an exploratory multi-omic analysis of somatic, immune and clinical correlates of response to PD-L1 blockade with atezolizumab in urothelial cancer. Pretreatment blood TCR-seq was available for under 35 patients, at least one posttreatment blood collection was obtained for about 25 patients, and tumor TCR-seq was available for about 25 patients. Durable clinical benefit was achieved by nine patients and was not achieved by 20 patients. Patients had an ECOG performance status of 0 or 1 and had received between 0 and 3 prior chemotherapy regimens. Durable clinical benefit meant progression-free survival longer than 6 months, and TCR features were also tested against progression-free and overall survival. The full study reports these points: A pretreatment peripheral blood TCR clonality below the median was linked to improved progression-free and overall survival. Patients with durable benefit showed greater expansion of tumor-associated TCR clones in peripheral blood 3 weeks after starting treatment (n of about 20, p = 0.022). Because of the small sample size (n ≈ 28) and the many exploratory analyses performed, the results are intended to be regarded as hypothesis-generating.

The chain joins TRBV2 to TRBJ2-2, and TRBD1 matches 8 of the central bases. Sequencing used PBMCs, obtained around atezolizumab (anti-PD-L1) treatment. The origin of this receptor is a man in his fifties or sixties with urothelial cancer. CDR3 protein: CASSGTGRAGELFF. In nucleotide form, the sequence is TGTGCCAGCAGTGGGACAGGGCGGGCCGGGGAGCTGTTTTTT.